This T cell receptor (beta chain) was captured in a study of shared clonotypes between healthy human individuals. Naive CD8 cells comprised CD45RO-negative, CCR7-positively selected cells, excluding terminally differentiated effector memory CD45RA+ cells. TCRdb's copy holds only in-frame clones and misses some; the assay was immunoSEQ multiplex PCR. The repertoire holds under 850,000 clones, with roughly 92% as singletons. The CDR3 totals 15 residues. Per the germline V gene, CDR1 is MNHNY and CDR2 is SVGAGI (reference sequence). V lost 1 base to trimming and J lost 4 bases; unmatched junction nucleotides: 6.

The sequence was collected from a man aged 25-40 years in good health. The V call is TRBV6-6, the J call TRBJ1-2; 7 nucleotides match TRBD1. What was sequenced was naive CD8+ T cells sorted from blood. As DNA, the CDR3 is TGTGCCAGCAGTTACTTCCCCGGGACAGTCTATGGCTACACCTTC. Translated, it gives CASSYFPGTVYGYTF.